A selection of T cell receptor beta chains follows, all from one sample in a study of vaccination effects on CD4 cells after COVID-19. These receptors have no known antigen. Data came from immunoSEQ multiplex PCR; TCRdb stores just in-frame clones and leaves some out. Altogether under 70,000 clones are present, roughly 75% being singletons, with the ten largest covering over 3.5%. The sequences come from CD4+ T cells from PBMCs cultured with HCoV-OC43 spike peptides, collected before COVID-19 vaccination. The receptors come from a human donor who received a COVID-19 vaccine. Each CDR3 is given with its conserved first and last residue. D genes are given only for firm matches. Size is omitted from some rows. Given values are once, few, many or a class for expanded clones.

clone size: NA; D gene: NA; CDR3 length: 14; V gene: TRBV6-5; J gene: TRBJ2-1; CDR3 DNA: TGTGCCAGTGCTAGGGGCCAGGTTGGGAATGAGCAGTTCTTC; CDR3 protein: CASARGQVGNEQFF
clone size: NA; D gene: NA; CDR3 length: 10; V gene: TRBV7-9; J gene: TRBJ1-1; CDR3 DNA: TGTGCCAGCAGCCGACAGGAAGCTTTCTTT; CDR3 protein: CASSRQEAFF
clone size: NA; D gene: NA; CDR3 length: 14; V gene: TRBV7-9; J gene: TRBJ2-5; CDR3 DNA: TGTGCCAGCAGCTTGGACCCCGCTTGGGAGACCCAGTACTTC; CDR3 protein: CASSLDPAWETQYF
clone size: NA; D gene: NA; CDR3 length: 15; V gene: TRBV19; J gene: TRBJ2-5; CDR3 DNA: TGTGCCAGTAGCAGTTGGGGGGCAATCAAAGAGACCCAGTACTTC; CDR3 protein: CASSSWGAIKETQYF
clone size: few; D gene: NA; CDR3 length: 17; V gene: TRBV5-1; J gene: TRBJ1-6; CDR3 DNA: TGCGCCAGCAGCTTAATAGAGGCCGGAGGGACCAATTCACCCCTCCACTTT; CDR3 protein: CASSLIEAGGTNSPLHF
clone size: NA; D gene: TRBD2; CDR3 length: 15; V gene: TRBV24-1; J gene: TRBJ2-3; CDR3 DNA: TGTGCCACCAGGCCCTCCCTCGGGAGGTCAGATACGCAGTATTTT; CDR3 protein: CATRPSLGRSDTQYF
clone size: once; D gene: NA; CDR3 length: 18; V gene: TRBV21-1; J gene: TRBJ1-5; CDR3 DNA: TGTGCCAGCAGCAACCGGGACAGGGAATGGGACACAAATCAGCCCCAGCATTTT; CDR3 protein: CASSNRDREWDTNQPQHF
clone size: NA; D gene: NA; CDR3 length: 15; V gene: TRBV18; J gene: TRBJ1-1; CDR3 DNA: TGTGCCAGCTCACCACGGACGCTATCGAACACTGAAGCTTTCTTT; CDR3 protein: CASSPRTLSNTEAFF
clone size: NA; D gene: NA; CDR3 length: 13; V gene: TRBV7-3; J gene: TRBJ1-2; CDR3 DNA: TGTGCCAGCAGCTTCTCCAGGGAGGGGGGCTACACCTTC; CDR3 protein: CASSFSREGGYTF
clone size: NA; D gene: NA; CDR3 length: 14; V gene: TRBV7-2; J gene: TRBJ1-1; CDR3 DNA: TGTGCCAGCAGCTTAGGAATTGTGACCCAGGAAGCTTTCTTT; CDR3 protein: CASSLGIVTQEAFF
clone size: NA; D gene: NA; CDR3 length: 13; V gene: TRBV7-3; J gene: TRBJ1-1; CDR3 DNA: TGTGCCAGCAGCTTATCGGTGAACACTGAAGCTTTCTTT; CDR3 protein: CASSLSVNTEAFF
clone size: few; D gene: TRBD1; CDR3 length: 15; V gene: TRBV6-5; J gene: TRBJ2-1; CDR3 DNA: TGTGCCAGCAGCGATCCGGGACGACAGGGGAATGAGCAGTTCTTC; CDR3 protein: CASSDPGRQGNEQFF
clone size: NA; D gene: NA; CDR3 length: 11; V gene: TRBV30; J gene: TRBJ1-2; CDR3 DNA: TGTGCCTGGAGTATCCACAGGGGCTACACCTTC; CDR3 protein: CAWSIHRGYTF
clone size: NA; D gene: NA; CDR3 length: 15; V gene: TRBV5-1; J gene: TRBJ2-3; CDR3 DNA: TGCGCCAGCAGCTTGGTGGCGGGGGCGGGGGATACGCAGTATTTT; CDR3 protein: CASSLVAGAGDTQYF
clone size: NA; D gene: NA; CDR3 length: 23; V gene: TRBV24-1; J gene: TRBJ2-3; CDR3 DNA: TGTGCCACCAGTGATTTGCACATCAGGGGGAGGGTAGGTAGTAATATACTCACAGATACGCAGTATTTT; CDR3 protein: CATSDLHIRGRVGSNILTDTQYF
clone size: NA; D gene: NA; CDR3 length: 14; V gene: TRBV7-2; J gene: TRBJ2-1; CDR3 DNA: TGTGCCAGCAGCTTAACCGCGGCGGTCAATGAGCAGTTCTTC; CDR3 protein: CASSLTAAVNEQFF
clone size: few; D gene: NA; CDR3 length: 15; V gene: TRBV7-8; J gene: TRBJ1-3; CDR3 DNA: TGTGCCAGCAGCTTAGCGGGCGGGGTTGGAAACACCATATATTTT; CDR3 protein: CASSLAGGVGNTIYF
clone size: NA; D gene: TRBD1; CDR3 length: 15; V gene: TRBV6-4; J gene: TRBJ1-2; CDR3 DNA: TGTGCCAGCAGCACGACAGGGGATAGCGGCTATGGCTACACCTTC; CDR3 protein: CASSTTGDSGYGYTF
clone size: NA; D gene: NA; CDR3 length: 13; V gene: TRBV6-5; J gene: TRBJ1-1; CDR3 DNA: TGTGCCAGCCGCTACTCCGGGACGTACGAAGCTTTCTTT; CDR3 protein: CASRYSGTYEAFF
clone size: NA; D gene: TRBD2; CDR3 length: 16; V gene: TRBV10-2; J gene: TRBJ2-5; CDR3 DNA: TGCGCCAGCAGCCTAGGACTAGCGGGGCCCCAAGAGACCCAGTACTTC; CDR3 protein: CASSLGLAGPQETQYF
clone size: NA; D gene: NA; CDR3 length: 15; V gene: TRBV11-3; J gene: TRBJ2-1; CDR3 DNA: TGTGCCAGCAGCTTAGCTGGGCTGAGGGACGGGGAGCAGTTCTTC; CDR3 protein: CASSLAGLRDGEQFF
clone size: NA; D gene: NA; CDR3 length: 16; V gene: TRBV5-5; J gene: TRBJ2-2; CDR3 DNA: TGTGCCAGCAGCTTGGTATCAGGATTTTGGACCGGGGAGCTGTTTTTT; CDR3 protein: CASSLVSGFWTGELFF
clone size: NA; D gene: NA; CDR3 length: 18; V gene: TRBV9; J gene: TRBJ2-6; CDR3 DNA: TGTGCCAGCAGCGCTCTTTCGGGGGGCGGGTCTGGGGCCAACGTCCTGACTTTC; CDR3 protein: CASSALSGGGSGANVLTF
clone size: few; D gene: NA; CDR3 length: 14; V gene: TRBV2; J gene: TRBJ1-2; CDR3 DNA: TGTGCCAGCAGTGAAAGGGGACCCTCCGGAGGCTACACCTTC; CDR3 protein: CASSERGPSGGYTF
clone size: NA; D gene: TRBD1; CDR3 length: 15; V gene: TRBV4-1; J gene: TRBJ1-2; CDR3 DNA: TGCGCCAGCAGCCAGGGGCGTGGGAGGGGGCGAGGCTACACCTTC; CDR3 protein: CASSQGRGRGRGYTF
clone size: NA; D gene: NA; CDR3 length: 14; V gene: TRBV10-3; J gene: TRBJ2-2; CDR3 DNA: TGTGCCATCAGAGGGGGGCCGGGGACCGGGGAGCTGTTTTTT; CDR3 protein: CAIRGGPGTGELFF
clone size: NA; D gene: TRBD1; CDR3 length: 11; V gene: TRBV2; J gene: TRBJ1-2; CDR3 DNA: TGTGCCATCTGGGACAGGGATGGCTACACCTTC; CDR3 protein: CAIWDRDGYTF
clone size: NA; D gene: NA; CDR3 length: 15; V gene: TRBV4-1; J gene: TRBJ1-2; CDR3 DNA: TGCGCCAGCAGCCAATTGTTGGCGACAGCTAAAAACTACACCTTC; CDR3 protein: CASSQLLATAKNYTF
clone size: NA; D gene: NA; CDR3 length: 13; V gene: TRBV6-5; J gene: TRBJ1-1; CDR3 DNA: TGTGCCAGCAGAAGACGGGCGAACACTGAAGCTTTCTTT; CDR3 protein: CASRRRANTEAFF
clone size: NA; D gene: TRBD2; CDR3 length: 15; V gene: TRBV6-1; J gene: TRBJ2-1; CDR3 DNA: TGTGCCAGCAGTGAACGGGACTATAAAGGGGATGAGCAGTTCTTC; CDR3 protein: CASSERDYKGDEQFF
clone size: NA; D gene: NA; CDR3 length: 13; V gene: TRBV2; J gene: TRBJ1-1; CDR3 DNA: TGTGCCAGCCGGGACAACTTGAACACTGAAGCTTTCTTT; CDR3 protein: CASRDNLNTEAFF
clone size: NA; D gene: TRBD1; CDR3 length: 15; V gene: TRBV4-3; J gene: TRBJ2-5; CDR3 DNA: TGCGCCAGCAGCCACGACAGGGTGAGTAGGGAGACCCAGTACTTC; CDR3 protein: CASSHDRVSRETQYF
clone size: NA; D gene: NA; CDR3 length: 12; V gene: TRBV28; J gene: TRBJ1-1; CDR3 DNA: TGTGCCAGCGGGCGACAGCTCACTGAAGCTTTCTTT; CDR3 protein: CASGRQLTEAFF
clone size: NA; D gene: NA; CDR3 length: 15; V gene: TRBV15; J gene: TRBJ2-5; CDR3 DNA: TGTGCCACCAGCAGAGTAGGGACAACGCAAGAGACCCAGTACTTC; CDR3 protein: CATSRVGTTQETQYF
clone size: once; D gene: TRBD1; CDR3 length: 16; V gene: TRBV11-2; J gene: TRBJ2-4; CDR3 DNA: TGTGCCAGCAGCTTCTGGACAGGCCTAGCCAAAAACATTCAGTACTTC; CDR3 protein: CASSFWTGLAKNIQYF
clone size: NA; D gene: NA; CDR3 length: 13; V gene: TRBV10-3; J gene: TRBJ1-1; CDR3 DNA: TGTGCCATCAGTTCGCAGGGGAGCACTGAAGCTTTCTTT; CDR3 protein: CAISSQGSTEAFF
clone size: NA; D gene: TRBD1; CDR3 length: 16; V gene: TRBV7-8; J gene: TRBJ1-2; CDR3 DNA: TGTGCCAGCAGCTTACTCGTTGAGGGGGCAGGGCAGGGCTACACCTTC; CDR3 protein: CASSLLVEGAGQGYTF
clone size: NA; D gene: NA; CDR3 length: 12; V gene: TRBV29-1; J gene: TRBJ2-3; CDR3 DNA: TGCAGCGCCCGCATAGCGCAAGATACGCAGTATTTT; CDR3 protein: CSARIAQDTQYF
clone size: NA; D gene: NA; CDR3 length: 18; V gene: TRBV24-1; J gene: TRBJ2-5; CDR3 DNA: TGTGCCACCAGCGACCCCCAGGGCCCGTATCCCCAGGGGGAGACCCAGTACTTC; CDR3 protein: CATSDPQGPYPQGETQYF
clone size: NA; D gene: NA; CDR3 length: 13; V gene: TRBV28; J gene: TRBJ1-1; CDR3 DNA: TGTGCCAGCAGTACGACAGGAAACACTGAAGCTTTCTTT; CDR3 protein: CASSTTGNTEAFF